This entry features one TCR beta chain sequence. This sample stems from a study of blood T cell repertoires in COVID-19. Study-wide context: The samples span acute and convalescent COVID-19 from the United States, Italy and Spain.

Germline V gives CDR1 KGHSH, CDR2 LQKENI. Trimming took 4 bases from V and 2 from J; bases not matched to a gene: 10. This CDR3 contains 18 residues. Per the original methods: Reference gene primer amplification yielded estimated nucleated cell counts. Clones were read by immunoSEQ multiplex PCR, and TCRdb kept only the in-frame ones, dropping some. V, J and clone size were drawn from that table, and D and trimming were deduced from the DNA. This sample yields about 35,000 clones, of which roughly four fifths are seen a single time; roughly 40% belongs to the top ten. The specimen sequenced was peripheral blood. This TCR was recovered from a man older than 75 with active or convalescent COVID-19. The V and J genes are TRBV18 and TRBJ2-5; 13 positions agree with TRBD2. The CDR3 region has the DNA TGTGCCAGCTCACTCTCCGGGACTAGCGGGAACACACAAGAGACCCAGTACTTC. It specifies CASSLSGTSGNTQETQYF.